The T cell receptor beta chain under discussion was sequenced for a study of beta chain features in type 1 diabetes. The study reverse transcribed the entire isolated RNA, so it sequenced expressed TCRB transcripts. Generated by immunoSEQ multiplex PCR, the TCRdb table keeps only in-frame clones and is missing some. The sample holds almost 350,000 clones; roughly 9% are singletons and the top ten take 0.9% to 1.1%. Study-wide results and limits: A moderate, significant TCRB CDR3 shortening appeared in type 1 diabetes across four CD4+ subsets. Insertions were fewer and deletions more numerous at VDJ junctions in type 1 diabetes patients. It was possible that PCR favored shorter templates, equally so in patients and controls.

Comment on this clone: Its specificity is unknown.

Trimming removed 1 base at V and 4 bases at J, with 19 bases between. The CDR3 spans 17 residues. CDR1 is LGHNA, CDR2 YSLEER, per germline. This sequence originates from a man aged 30-40 years with type 1 diabetes. The chain links TRBV4-3 to TRBJ1-1; D is uncertain. Sequenced material: central memory CD4+ T cells from blood. The CDR3: CASSQGARRALGTEAFF. In nucleotides, the CDR3 is TGCGCCAGCAGCCAAGGAGCTCGAAGGGCGCTTGGCACTGAAGCTTTCTTT.